Only a few counts were recorded for the clone carrying this T cell receptor beta chain. Its antigen is as yet unknown. The V gene's germline CDR1 is MDHEN and CDR2 SYDVKM. The CDR3 is 12 residues long. Trimming removed 6 bases at V and 12 bases at J, with 15 bases between. The data belong to a study of cytomegalovirus exposure and HLA in healthy donors. Overall study findings and caveats: Cytomegalovirus association was listed for 164 TCR beta chains.

This table comes from immunoSEQ multiplex PCR, and its TCRdb copy is limited to in-frame clones, with some not included. The sample has hundreds of thousands of clones; 70% to 90% are singletons. The material sequenced was PBMCs. This sequence was found in a woman in her late teens or twenties in good health and CMV-seronegative. The V and J genes are TRBV28 and TRBJ2-1; no definite D call. CDR3 bases: TGTGCCAGCAGACCTCTAGGAGAGCGGCAGTTCTTC. Residues: CASRPLGERQFF.